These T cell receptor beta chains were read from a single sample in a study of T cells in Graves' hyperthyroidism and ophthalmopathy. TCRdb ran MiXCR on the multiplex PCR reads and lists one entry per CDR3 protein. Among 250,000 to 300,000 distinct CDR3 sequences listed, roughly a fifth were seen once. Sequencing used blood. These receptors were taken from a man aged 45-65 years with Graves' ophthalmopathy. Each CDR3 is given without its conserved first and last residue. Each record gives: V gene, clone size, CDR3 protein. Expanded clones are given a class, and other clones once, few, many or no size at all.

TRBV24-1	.	ATSDLGQTYGYT
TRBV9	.	ASTKGPITDTQY
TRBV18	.	ASSPSQAEIQEIQY
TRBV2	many	ASSETPGWGYT
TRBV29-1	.	SVEELAGRETSTDTQY
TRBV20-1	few	SATSRQTLQY
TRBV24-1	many	ATSVTVADTQY
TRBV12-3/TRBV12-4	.	ASSPGLAGGRDTQY
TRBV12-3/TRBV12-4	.	ASSSGMNTGELF
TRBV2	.	ASSEAPRASARGYT
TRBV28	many	ASSSRRTEAF
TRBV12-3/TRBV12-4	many	ASSFAGNKQETQY
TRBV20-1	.	SAPGLAGVGEQF
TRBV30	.	AWATGLADYEQY
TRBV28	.	ASSPWGTRTNVLT
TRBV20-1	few	SVPRPKTSGRPASTDTQY
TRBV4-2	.	ASSQKLGNEQF
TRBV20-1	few	SSNSGTSASTDTQY
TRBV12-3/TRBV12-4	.	ASSDRGLQPQH
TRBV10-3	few	AISELGGGEQY
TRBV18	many	ASSTTGETQY
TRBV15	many	ATSRDRRGGIGEEETQY
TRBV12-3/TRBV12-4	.	ASSSLGGATATNEKLF
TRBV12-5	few	ASAALGDTQY
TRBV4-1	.	ASSHGTIGTGELF
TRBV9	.	ASSVTPEGADEQF
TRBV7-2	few	ASSLEGNLGNSPLH
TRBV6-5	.	ASIRGLAGVGGNEQF
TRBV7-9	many	ASSLGLAGLVNEQF
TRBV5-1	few	ASSSGAEANEQY
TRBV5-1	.	ASRNEQY
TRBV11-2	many	ASSLGTIQETQY
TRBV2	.	ASSVGEVNTIY
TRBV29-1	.	SVEDREGSYEQY
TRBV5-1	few	ASSSSTSSTGELF
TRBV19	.	ASSIPGTSGKFEQY
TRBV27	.	ASSRRVITNTGELF
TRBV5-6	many	ASSLGRRSYEQY
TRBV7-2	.	ASSSQGAGALRDTQY
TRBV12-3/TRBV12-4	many	ASSWDTVRGGYT
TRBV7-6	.	ASSLYRDRNQPQH
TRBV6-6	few	ASSYGTGRGEAF
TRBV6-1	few	ASSEPSYNEQF
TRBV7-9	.	ATRMGTEFYNEQF
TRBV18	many	ASSPIAGANTGELF